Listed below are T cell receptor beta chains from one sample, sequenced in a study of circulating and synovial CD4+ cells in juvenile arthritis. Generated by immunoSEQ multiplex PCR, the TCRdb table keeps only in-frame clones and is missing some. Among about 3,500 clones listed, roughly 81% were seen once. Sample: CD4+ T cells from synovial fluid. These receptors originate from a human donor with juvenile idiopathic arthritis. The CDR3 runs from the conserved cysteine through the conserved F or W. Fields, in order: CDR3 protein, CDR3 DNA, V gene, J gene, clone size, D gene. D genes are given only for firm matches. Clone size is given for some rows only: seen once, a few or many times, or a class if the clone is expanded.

CASSQAGHGTSGTNEQFF	TGTGCCAGCAGCCAAGCGGGCCACGGGACTAGCGGGACTAATGAGCAGTTCTTC	TRBV4-2	TRBJ2-1	.	TRBD2
CASSFVGASYEQYF	TGTGCCAGCAGCTTTGTGGGGGCCTCCTACGAGCAGTACTTC	TRBV5-6	TRBJ2-7	.	.
CASSLMGQGGYEQYF	TGTGCCAGCAGCTTAATGGGGCAGGGCGGCTACGAGCAGTACTTC	TRBV7-3	TRBJ2-7	.	.
CASSLLGAGANVLTF	TGCGCCAGCAGCCTACTGGGAGCTGGGGCCAACGTCCTGACTTTC	TRBV4-1	TRBJ2-6	few	.
CASRIEDRGLSEQYF	TGTGCCAGCAGGATAGAGGACAGGGGGTTAAGCGAGCAGTACTTC	TRBV6-1	TRBJ2-7	.	TRBD1
CASSITGSVKNTEAFF	TGTGCCAGTAGTATTACAGGATCCGTCAAGAACACTGAAGCTTTCTTT	TRBV19	TRBJ1-1	.	.
CASSSGVGANVLTF	TGTGCCAGCAGTTCCGGGGTCGGGGCCAACGTCCTGACTTTC	TRBV28	TRBJ2-6	.	.
CVSSLVLAGALSGANVLTF	TGCGTCAGCAGCTTGGTCCTCGCGGGAGCCCTCTCTGGGGCCAACGTCCTGACTTTC	TRBV5-1	TRBJ2-6	.	TRBD2
CASRTGNEQFF	TGTGCCAGCAGAACAGGCAATGAGCAGTTCTTC	TRBV6-1	TRBJ2-1	.	.
CASSLFGSSGSGGYTF	TGTGCCAGCAGTTTATTTGGGTCCTCGGGAAGCGGTGGCTACACCTTC	TRBV27	TRBJ1-2	.	.
CASASGQGDNQPQHF	TGTGCTAGTGCCTCGGGACAGGGCGATAATCAGCCCCAGCATTTT	TRBV12-5	TRBJ1-5	.	TRBD1
CASSVAGEYGYTF	TGTGCCAGCAGCGTCGCTGGGGAGTATGGCTACACCTTC	TRBV9	TRBJ1-2	.	.
CASSYFITDTQYF	TGTGCCAGCAGTTACTTCATCACAGATACGCAGTATTTT	TRBV6-6	TRBJ2-3	.	.
CASSTGLAYEQYF	TGTGCCAGCAGCACGGGACTTGCCTACGAGCAGTACTTC	TRBV11-2	TRBJ2-7	.	.
CASRQGLSNQPQHF	TGTGCCAGCAGGCAGGGGTTGAGCAATCAGCCCCAGCATTTT	TRBV2	TRBJ1-5	.	.
CASSPPGARGYTF	TGTGCCAGCTCACCACCAGGGGCTAGGGGCTACACCTTC	TRBV18	TRBJ1-2	large	.
CSGATGPGSGYTF	TGCAGCGGTGCTACAGGGCCGGGCTCTGGCTACACCTTC	TRBV29-1	TRBJ1-2	.	.
CSVGTGRYQPQHF	TGCAGCGTTGGGACAGGCCGATATCAGCCCCAGCATTTT	TRBV29-1	TRBJ1-5	.	TRBD1
CASSQRTNEQFF	TGTGCCAGCAGCCAGAGGACTAATGAGCAGTTCTTC	TRBV7-2	TRBJ2-1	.	.
CASSGQGRTEAFF	TGTGCCAGCAGTGGCCAAGGGAGGACTGAAGCTTTCTTT	TRBV2	TRBJ1-1	few	.
CASSITGGCYGYTF	TGTGCCAGCAGCATTACAGGGGGCTGCTATGGCTACACCTTC	TRBV21-1	TRBJ1-2	once	.
CASSLLGLRKTSYEQYF	TGTGCCAGCAGCTTATTGGGGCTGCGGAAGACCTCCTACGAGCAGTACTTC	TRBV11-2	TRBJ2-7	.	.